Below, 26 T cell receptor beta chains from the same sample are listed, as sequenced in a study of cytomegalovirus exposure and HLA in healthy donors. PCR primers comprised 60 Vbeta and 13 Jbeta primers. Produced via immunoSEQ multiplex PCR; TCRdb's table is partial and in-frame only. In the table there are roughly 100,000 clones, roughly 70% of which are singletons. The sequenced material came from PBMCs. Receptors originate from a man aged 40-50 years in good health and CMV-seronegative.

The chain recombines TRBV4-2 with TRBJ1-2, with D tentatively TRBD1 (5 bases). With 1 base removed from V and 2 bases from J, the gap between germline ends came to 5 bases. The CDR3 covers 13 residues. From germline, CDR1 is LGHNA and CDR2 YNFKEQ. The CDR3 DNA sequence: TGTGCCAGCAGCCAAGGACAGAACTATGGCTACACCTTC. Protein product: CASSQGQNYGYTF.

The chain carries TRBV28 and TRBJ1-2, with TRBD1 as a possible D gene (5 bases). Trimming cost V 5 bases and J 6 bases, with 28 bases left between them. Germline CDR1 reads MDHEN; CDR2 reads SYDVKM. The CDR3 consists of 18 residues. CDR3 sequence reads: CASSTYRWSAVASNGYTF. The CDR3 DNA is TGTGCCAGCAGTACCTACAGGTGGTCGGCCGTAGCTTCCAATGGCTACACCTTC.

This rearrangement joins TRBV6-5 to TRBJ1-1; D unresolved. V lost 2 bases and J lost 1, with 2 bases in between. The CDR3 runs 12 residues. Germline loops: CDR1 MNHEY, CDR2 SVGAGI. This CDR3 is CASSYRNTEAFF. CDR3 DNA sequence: TGTGCCAGCAGTTACCGGAACACTGAAGCTTTCTTT.

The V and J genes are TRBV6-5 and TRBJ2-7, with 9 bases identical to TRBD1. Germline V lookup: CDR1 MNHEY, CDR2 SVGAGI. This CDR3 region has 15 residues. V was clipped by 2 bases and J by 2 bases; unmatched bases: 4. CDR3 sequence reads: CASSYGDRGAYEQYF. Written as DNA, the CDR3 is TGTGCCAGCAGTTACGGAGACAGGGGGGCCTACGAGCAGTACTTC.

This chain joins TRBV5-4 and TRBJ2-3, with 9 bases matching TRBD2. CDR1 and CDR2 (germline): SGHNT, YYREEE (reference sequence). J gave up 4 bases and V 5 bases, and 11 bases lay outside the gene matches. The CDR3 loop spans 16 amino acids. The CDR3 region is CASSLNAGGSADTQYF. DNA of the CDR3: TGTGCCAGCAGTTTAAACGCGGGGGGGTCCGCAGATACGCAGTATTTT.

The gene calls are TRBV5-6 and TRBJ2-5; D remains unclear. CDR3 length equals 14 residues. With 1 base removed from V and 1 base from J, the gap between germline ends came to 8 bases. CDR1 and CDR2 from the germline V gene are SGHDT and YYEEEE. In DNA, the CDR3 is TGTGCCAGCAGCTTGCGTGGCTTCCAAGAGACCCAGTACTTC. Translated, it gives CASSLRGFQETQYF.

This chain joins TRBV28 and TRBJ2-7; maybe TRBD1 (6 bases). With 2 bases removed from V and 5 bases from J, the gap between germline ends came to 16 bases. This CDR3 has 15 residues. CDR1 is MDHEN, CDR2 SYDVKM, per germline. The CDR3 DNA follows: TGTGCCAGCAGTTTACCCGGGACACCCAGGAACGAGCAGTACTTC. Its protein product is CASSLPGTPRNEQYF.

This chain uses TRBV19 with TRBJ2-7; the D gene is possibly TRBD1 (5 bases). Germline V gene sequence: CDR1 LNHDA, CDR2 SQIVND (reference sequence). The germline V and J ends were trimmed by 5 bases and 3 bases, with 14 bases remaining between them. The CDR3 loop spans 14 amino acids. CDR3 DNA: TGTGCCAGTAGTCCAGGGTATGGGAACTACGAGCAGTACTTC. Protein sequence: CASSPGYGNYEQYF.

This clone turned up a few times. DNA of the CDR3: TGTGCCAGCAGTGAAGCACTAGCGGGGGGCATTACCTACGAGCAGTACTTC. It is translated as CASSEALAGGITYEQYF. The chain recombines TRBV2 with TRBJ2-7; 12 bases line up with TRBD2. The CDR3 loop spans 17 amino acids. Germline V gives CDR1 SNHLY, CDR2 FYNNEI. The J segment lost 2 bases and the V segment lost 0 bases, leaving 5 bases of the junction unmatched. Looking up the rest from reference TRBV2 and TRBJ2-7 gives the full variable domain: EPEVTQTPSHQVTQMGQEVILRCVPISNHLYFYWYRQILGQKVEFLVSFYNNEISEKSEIFDDQFSVERPDGSNFTLKIRSTKLEDSAMYFCASSEALAGGITYEQYFGPGTRLTVT.

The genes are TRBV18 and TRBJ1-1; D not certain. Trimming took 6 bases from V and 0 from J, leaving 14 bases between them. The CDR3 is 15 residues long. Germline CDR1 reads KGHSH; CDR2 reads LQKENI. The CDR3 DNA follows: TGTGCCAGCTCGCCGGAGAGAGGTATGAACACTGAAGCTTTCTTT. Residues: CASSPERGMNTEAFF. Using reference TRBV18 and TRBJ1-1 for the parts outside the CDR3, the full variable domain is NAGVMQNPRHLVRRRGQEARLRCSPMKGHSHVYWYRQLPEEGLKFMVYLQKENIIDESGMPKERFSAEFPKEGPSILRIQQVVRGDSAAYFCASSPERGMNTEAFFGQGTRLTVV.

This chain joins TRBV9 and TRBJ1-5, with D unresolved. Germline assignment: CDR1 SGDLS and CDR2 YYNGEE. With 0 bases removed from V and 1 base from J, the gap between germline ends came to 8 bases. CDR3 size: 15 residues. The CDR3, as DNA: TGTGCCAGCAGCGTAGGAGGGATAAGCAATCAGCCCCAGCATTTT. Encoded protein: CASSVGGISNQPQHF. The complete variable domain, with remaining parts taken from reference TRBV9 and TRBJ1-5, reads DSGVTQTPKHLITATGQRVTLRCSPRSGDLSVYWYQQSLDQGLQFLIQYYNGEERAKGNILERFSAQQFPDLHSELNLSSLELGDSALYFCASSVGGISNQPQHFGDGTRLSIL.

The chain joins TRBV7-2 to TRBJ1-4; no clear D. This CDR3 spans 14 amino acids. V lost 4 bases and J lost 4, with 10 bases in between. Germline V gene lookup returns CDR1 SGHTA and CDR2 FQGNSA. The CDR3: CASSSSGYNEKLFF. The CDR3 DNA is TGTGCCAGCAGCTCTTCGGGGTATAATGAAAAACTGTTTTTT.

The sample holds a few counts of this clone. The CDR3 protein is CASSRTSGSSYNEQFF. For the CDR3, the DNA is TGTGCCAGCAGCCGGACGAGCGGGAGTTCCTACAATGAGCAGTTCTTC. This sequence joins TRBV7-9 and TRBJ2-1, with 8 nucleotides matching TRBD2. This CDR3 has 16 amino acids. Germline V lookup: CDR1 SEHNR, CDR2 FQNEAQ (reference sequence). V gave up 5 bases and J gave up 1 base; unmatched junction bases: 7.

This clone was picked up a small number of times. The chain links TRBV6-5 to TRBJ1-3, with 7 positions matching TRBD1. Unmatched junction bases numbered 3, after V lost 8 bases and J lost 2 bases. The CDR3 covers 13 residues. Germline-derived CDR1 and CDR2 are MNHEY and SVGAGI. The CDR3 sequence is CASQGGPGNTIYF. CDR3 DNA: TGTGCCAGCCAGGGGGGCCCTGGAAACACCATATATTTT.

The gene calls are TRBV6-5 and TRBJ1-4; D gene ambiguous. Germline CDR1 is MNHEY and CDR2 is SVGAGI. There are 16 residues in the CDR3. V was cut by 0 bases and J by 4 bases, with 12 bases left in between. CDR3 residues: CASSYSPEPLNEKLFF. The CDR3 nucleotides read TGTGCCAGCAGTTACTCGCCCGAGCCCCTTAATGAAAAACTGTTTTTT.

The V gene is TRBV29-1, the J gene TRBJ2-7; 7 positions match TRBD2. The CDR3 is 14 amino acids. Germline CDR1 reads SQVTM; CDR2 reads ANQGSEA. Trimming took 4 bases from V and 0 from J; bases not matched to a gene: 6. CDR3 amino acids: CSVVGLISSYEQYF. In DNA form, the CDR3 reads TGCAGCGTTGTGGGACTAATTAGCTCCTACGAGCAGTACTTC.

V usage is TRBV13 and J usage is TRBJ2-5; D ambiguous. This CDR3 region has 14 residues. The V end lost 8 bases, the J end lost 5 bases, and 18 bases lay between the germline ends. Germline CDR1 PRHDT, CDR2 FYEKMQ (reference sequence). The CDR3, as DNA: TGTGCCAGCCGGATGGCGGTAGATGGGGAGACCCAGTACTTC. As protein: CASRMAVDGETQYF. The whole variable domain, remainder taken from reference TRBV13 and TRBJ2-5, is AAGVIQSPRHLIKEKRETATLKCYPIPRHDTVYWYQQGPGQDPQFLISFYEKMQSDKGSIPDRFSAQQFSDYHSELNMSSLELGDSALYFCASRMAVDGETQYFGPGTRLLVL.

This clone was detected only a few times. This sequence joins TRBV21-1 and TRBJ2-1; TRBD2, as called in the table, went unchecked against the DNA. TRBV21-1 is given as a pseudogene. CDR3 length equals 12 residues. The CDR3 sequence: CASAKGGNEQFF. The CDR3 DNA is TGTGCCAGCGCAAAGGGCGGGAATGAGCAGTTCTTC.

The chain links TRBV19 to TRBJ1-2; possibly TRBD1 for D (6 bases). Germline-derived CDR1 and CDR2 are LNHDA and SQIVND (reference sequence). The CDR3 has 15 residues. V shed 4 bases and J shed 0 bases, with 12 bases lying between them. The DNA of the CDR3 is TGTGCCAGTAGTAGACAGGAGAGGGCTAACTATGGCTACACCTTC. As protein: CASSRQERANYGYTF.

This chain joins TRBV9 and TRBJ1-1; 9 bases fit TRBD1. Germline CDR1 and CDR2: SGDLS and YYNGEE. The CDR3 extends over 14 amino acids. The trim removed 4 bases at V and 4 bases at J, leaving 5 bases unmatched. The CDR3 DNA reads TGTGCCAGCAGCAACCGGGACAGGGCCACTGAAGCTTTCTTT. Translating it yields CASSNRDRATEAFF.

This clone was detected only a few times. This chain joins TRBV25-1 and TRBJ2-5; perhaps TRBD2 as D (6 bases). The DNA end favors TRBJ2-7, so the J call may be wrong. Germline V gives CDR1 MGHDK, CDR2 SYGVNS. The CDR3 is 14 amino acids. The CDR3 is CASSRGGSSYEQYF. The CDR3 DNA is TGTGCCAGCAGTCGGGGAGGTAGCTCCTACGAGCAGTACTTC.

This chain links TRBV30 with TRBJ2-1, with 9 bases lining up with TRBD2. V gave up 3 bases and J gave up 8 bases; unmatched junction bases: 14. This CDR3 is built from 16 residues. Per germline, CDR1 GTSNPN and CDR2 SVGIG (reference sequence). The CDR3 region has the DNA TGTGCCTGGAGCCGAAGACTAGCGGAGTTTAGGGATGAGCAGTTCTTC. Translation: CAWSRRLAEFRDEQFF.

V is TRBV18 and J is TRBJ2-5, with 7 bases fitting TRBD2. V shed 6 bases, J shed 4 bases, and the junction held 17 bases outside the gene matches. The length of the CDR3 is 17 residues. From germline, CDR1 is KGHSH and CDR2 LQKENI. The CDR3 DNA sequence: TGTGCCAGCTCCGAATACGCGGGGAGGGACTTTGGAGAGACCCAGTACTTC. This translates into CASSEYAGRDFGETQYF.

As DNA, the CDR3 is TGTGCCATCACTGGGACAGGGAGGAATGGCTACACCTTC. Protein: CAITGTGRNGYTF. The V call is TRBV10-3, the J call TRBJ1-2, with 9 bases identical to TRBD1. The CDR3 has 13 residues. Germline V gene lookup returns CDR1 ENHRY and CDR2 SYGVKD. J lost 6 bases, V lost 7 bases, and 6 bases had no gene match.

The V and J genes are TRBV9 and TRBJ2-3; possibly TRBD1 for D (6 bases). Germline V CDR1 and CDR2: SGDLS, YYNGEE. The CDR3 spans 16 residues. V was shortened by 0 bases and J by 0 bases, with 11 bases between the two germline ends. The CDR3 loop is CASSVDTGSSTDTQYF. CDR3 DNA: TGTGCCAGCAGCGTAGATACAGGGTCTAGCACAGATACGCAGTATTTT. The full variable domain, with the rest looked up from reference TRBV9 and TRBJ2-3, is DSGVTQTPKHLITATGQRVTLRCSPRSGDLSVYWYQQSLDQGLQFLIQYYNGEERAKGNILERFSAQQFPDLHSELNLSSLELGDSALYFCASSVDTGSSTDTQYFGPGTRLTVL.

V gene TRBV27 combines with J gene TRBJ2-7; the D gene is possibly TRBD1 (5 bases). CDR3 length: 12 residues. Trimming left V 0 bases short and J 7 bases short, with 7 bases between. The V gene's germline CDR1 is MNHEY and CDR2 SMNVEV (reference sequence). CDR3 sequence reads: CASSLSGQEQYF. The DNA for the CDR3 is TGTGCCAGCAGTTTATCGGGGCAAGAGCAGTACTTC.